The 9 T cell receptor beta chains below were found in one sample sequenced in a study of T cell clonality in common variable immunodeficiency. TCRdb's copy holds only in-frame clones and misses some; the assay was immunoSEQ multiplex PCR. The repertoire consists of 75,000 to 85,000 clones, none detected only once. The material sequenced was peripheral blood mononuclear cells. These receptors were taken from a person between 18 and 70 years old in good health.

At least ten counts were recorded for this clone. The CDR3 end lies 3 residues beyond the end of the read and is filled in from the germline J gene. This rearrangement joins TRBV18 to TRBJ2-3, with 7 bases fitting TRBD2. Germline V gene data show CDR1 as KGHSH and CDR2 as LQKENI. The CDR3 loop spans 15 amino acids. The trim removed 8 bases at V and 8 bases at J, leaving 16 bases unmatched. Here the CDR3 reads CASAREAGSLGTQYF. The DNA read from the CDR3 is TGTGCCAGCGCTCGGGAGGCGGGATCCCTCGGTACG. Variable domain in full (rest from reference TRBV18 and TRBJ2-3): NAGVMQNPRHLVRRRGQEARLRCSPMKGHSHVYWYRQLPEEGLKFMVYLQKENIIDESGMPKERFSAEFPKEGPSILRIQQVVRGDSAAYFCASAREAGSLGTQYFGPGTRLTVL.

This clone was recorded many times. Sequencing ends 3 residues short of the CDR3 end; the germline J gene provides the rest. The rearrangement links TRBV18 to TRBJ2-2; 10 nucleotides match TRBD1. V was pared by 1 base and J by 5 bases, with 1 base of the junction left unmatched. CDR3 length: 15 residues. The germline V gene encodes CDR1 KGHSH and CDR2 LQKENI. CDR3 residues: CASSPRQGATGELFF. The DNA read from the CDR3 is TGTGCCAGCTCACCACGACAGGGGGCTACCGGGGAG.

This clone was picked up many times. CDR3 DNA (partial): TGTGCCAGCAGTGAAACGCAGGGATTCTGGGAGACC. Protein sequence: CASSETQGFWET. The full CDR3 is CASSETQGFWETQYF. The V call is TRBV6-1, the J call TRBJ2-5, with a possible D match to TRBD1 (5 bases). The read is 3 residues too short to cover the CDR3 end, so that end is filled in from the germline J gene. V lost 2 bases and J 5 bases, leaving 15 bases between the germline ends. Per germline, CDR1 MNHNS and CDR2 SASEGT. The CDR3 runs 15 residues.

This clone was detected ten times or more. The CDR3 end is not reached by the read, which stops 3 residues before it; the germline J gene fills it in. The V call is TRBV19, the J call TRBJ1-1, with 7 bases that match TRBD1. Germline-derived CDR1 and CDR2 are LNHDA and SQIVND (reference sequence). The V and J ends lost 3 bases and 4 bases, in that order; junction bases with no gene match: 5. The CDR3 spans 14 residues. CDR3 sequence reads: CASSIAGGSTEAFF. CDR3 bases read: TGTGCCAGTAGTATTGCAGGGGGTAGCACTGAA.

This clone was found many times. The missing CDR3 end, 3 residues past where the read stops, is filled in from the germline J gene. The gene calls are TRBV11-2 and TRBJ2-1, with 9 bases aligning to TRBD2. V dropped 1 base and J dropped 5; count of bases not matched to a gene: 0. Germline lookup yields CDR1 SGHAT and CDR2 FQNNGV. CDR3 length: 14 amino acids. The part of the CDR3 DNA that was read is TGTGCCAGCAGCTTAGTAGCGGGGGACAATGAG. This translates into CASSLVAGDNE. The full CDR3 protein reads CASSLVAGDNEQFF.

This clone was detected many times. Sequencing ends 3 residues short of the CDR3 end; the germline J gene provides the rest. The rearrangement uses TRBV5-1 and TRBJ2-3; D gene uncertain. The CDR3 contains 15 residues. V was pared by 4 bases and J by 6 bases, with 18 bases between. CDR1 is SGHRS, CDR2 YFSETQ, per germline. The sequenced CDR3 bases are TGCGCCAGCAGCATCACCGATCTACGGGTGGATACG. This sequence encodes CASSITDLRVDT. The whole CDR3 protein is CASSITDLRVDTQYF. The full variable domain, rest sourced from reference TRBV5-1 and TRBJ2-3, is KAGVTQTPRYLIKTRGQQVTLSCSPISGHRSVSWYQQTPGQGLQFLFEYFSETQRNKGNFPGRFSGRQFSNSRSEMNVSTLELGDSALYLCASSITDLRVDTQYFGPGTRLTVL.

In this sample, this clone turned up many times. Sequencing ends 3 residues short of the CDR3 end; the germline J gene provides the rest. The chain carries TRBV7-3 and TRBJ2-1; 7 positions agree with TRBD1. Unmatched junction bases numbered 10, after V lost 0 bases and J lost 5 bases. The CDR3 is made up of 17 amino acids. Germline V gene data show CDR1 as SGHTA and CDR2 as FQGTGA. The chain's CDR3 is CASSLTSTGNWNNEQFF. The sequenced part of the CDR3 DNA is TGTGCCAGCAGCTTAACGTCGACAGGGAATTGGAACAATGAG.

This clone was observed at least ten times. The read finishes 3 residues shy of the CDR3 end, and the germline J gene is used to complete it. The chain uses TRBV4-1 and TRBJ2-2; TRBD2 agrees at 7 bases. J was trimmed by 1 base and V by 6 bases; bases with no gene match: 5. Germline V CDR1 and CDR2: MGHRA, YSYEKL. This CDR3 has 15 amino acids. Partial CDR3 DNA: TGCGCCAGCAGTAGCGTAGCGGGGAACACCGGGGAG. This codes for CASSSVAGNTGE. The CDR3 in full is CASSSVAGNTGELFF.

This clone was counted ten times or more. The read halts 3 residues ahead of the CDR3 end, with the missing end drawn from the germline J gene. This chain links TRBV6-2 or TRBV6-3 with TRBJ2-3; D possibly corresponds to TRBD2 (5 bases). V lost 8 bases, J lost 2 bases, and 11 bases lay in between. The CDR3 loop spans 13 amino acids. Looked up from germline, CDR1 is MNHEY and CDR2 is SVGEGT. The CDR3 reads CASFTGNTDTQYF. The sequenced part of the CDR3 DNA is TGTGCCAGCTTCACGGGGAACACAGATACG.